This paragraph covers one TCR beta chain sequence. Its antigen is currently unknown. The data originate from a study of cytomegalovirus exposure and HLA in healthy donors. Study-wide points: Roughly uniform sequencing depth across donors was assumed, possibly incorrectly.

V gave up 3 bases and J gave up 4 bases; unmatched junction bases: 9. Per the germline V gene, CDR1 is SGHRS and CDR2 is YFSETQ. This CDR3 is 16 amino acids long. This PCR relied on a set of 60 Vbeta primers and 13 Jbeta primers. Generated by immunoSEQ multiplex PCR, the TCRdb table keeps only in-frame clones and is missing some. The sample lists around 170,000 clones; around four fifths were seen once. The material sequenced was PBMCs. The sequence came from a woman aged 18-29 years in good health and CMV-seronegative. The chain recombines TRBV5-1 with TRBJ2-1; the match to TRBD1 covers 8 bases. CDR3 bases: TGCGCCAGCAGCTGGAACAGGGGGACGGGTTACAATGAGCAGTTCTTC. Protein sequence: CASSWNRGTGYNEQFF.